Sequencing of this T cell receptor beta chain was carried out in a study of blood T cell repertoires in COVID-19. As for the study in general: Italy, Spain and the United States were the sources of the convalescent and acute COVID-19 samples. Sources were T cells, B-cell-depleted T cells, or PBMCs; the material itself was cDNA or gDNA.

V gave up 5 bases and J gave up 7 bases; unmatched junction bases: 10. This CDR3 has 14 amino acids. Germline assignment: CDR1 MNHEY and CDR2 SVGAGI. Source study methods: Amplification from reference gene primers served as the basis for estimated nucleated cell counts. The assay was immunoSEQ multiplex PCR, and TCRdb's table has in-frame clones only and misses some. That table is the source of V, J and clone size, and D and trimming were worked out from the DNA. The sample shows approximately 190,000 clones, approximately 85% of them seen only once. The origin of this receptor is a woman between 65 and 79 years old with active or convalescent COVID-19. The sample comprised peripheral blood. This chain connects TRBV6-5 to TRBJ1-1, with 7 nucleotides matching TRBD1. This CDR3 reads CASSHDRATGEAFF. DNA of the CDR3: TGTGCCAGCAGTCACGACAGGGCTACTGGTGAAGCTTTCTTT.